This entry is about one T cell receptor beta chain. The protocol was immunoSEQ multiplex PCR, while the TCRdb copy is restricted to in-frame clones and leaves out a portion. The table includes around 62,000 clones, 70% to 90% detected once. The sample is drawn from a study of blood T cell repertoires in COVID-19. The V segment lost 5 bases and the J segment 3 bases; nucleotides outside the gene matches: 3. Germline V CDR1 and CDR2: SQVTM, ANQGSEA. There are 12 residues in the CDR3. Sequences were obtained from peripheral blood. This sequence originates from a human donor in a cohort sampled during active COVID-19. The chain joins TRBV29-1 to TRBJ2-5; 7 nucleotides agree with TRBD1. The CDR3: CSVITGEETQYF. Written as DNA, the CDR3 is TGCAGCGTTATAACAGGGGAAGAGACCCAGTACTTC.